This section outlines one TCR beta chain sequence together with its context. This sample is drawn from a study of blood T cell repertoires in COVID-19. Germline V gene data show CDR1 as SGHDN and CDR2 as FVKESK. The CDR3 runs 17 residues. V gave up 4 bases and J gave up 6 bases, with 24 bases separating them. Original methodology: Estimates of nucleated cell counts were drawn from the amplification of reference gene primers. Assay: immunoSEQ multiplex PCR; the TCRdb copy retains only in-frame clones and omits some. The D gene and trimming were derived from the DNA, and the V and J assignments and clone size from that table. The data contain approximately 240,000 clones, around 87% of them seen just once; the ten biggest clones take up about 3%.

This chain joins TRBV14 and TRBJ2-5, with a possible D match to TRBD1 (5 bases). Sequencing was done on a sample of PBMCs or T cells enriched from blood (not recorded which). This clonotype was sampled from a woman younger than 30 in a cohort exposed to, infected with or recovered from COVID-19 (not recorded which). The CDR3 DNA reads TGTGCCAGCAGCCCAAACCCAGGGTGGCTACCTTTAAAGACCCAGTACTTC. It yields the protein CASSPNPGWLPLKTQYF.